Listed below are T cell receptor beta chains from one sample, sequenced in a study of CD8 T cells in Susac syndrome. TCRdb re-derived calls from the immunoSEQ multiplex PCR reads in MiXCR, one entry per CDR3 protein. The sample has about 120,000 distinct CDR3 sequences, around 94% seen once. The sample was CD4+ T cells from PBMCs. Source of these receptors: a human donor in good health. Both conserved end residues are part of each CDR3. A D gene is named only where the DNA matches it firmly. Size is omitted from some rows. Given values are once, few, many or a class for expanded clones.

size	V	J	D	DNA	CDR3
-	TRBV28	TRBJ2-7	TRBD2	TGTGCCAGCAGTACCCTGGGACTAGCGGAGTGGGCTACCTACGAGCAGTACTTC	CASSTLGLAEWATYEQYF
few	TRBV12-5	TRBJ2-5	-	TGTGCTAGTGGTTTGCCCCGACTGGAGACCCAGTACTTC	CASGLPRLETQYF
-	TRBV2	TRBJ2-7	-	TGTGCCAGCAGTGAAGCGCTTGGGGCGGGAGAGCAGTACTTC	CASSEALGAGEQYF
-	TRBV5-1	TRBJ2-2	TRBD2	TGCGCCAGCAGCTTGGGGACTAGCGGGAGTCACACCGGGGAGCTGTTTTTT	CASSLGTSGSHTGELFF
-	TRBV2	TRBJ1-4	-	TGTGCCAGCAGTGAACGACATGAAAAACTGTTTTTT	CASSERHEKLFF
few	TRBV18	TRBJ1-1	-	TGTGCCAGCTCACTCGACAGGAACACTGAAGCTTTCTTT	CASSLDRNTEAFF
once	TRBV14	TRBJ2-3	-	TGTGCCAGCAGCCACTTCCGGACAGCGAACCTCCGGTATTTT	CASSHFRTANLRYF
-	TRBV9	TRBJ2-3	-	TGTGCCAGCAGCGTAGCTGGGTCAGGATACACAGATACGCAGTATTTT	CASSVAGSGYTDTQYF
-	TRBV30	TRBJ2-4	-	TGTGCCTGGAGCCGGGAGAGCATTCAGTACTTC	CAWSRESIQYF
-	TRBV29-1	TRBJ1-5	-	TGCAGCGTGGGGGAGGGATGGAATCAGCCCCAGCATTTT	CSVGEGWNQPQHF
few	TRBV7-9	TRBJ2-6	-	TGTGCCAGCAGCCAGGACAGCTCTGGGGCCAACGTCCTGACTTTC	CASSQDSSGANVLTF
-	TRBV29-1	TRBJ2-2	TRBD1	TGCAGCGTACAAACCGGGACAGTCACTTCACCGAACACCGGGGAGCTGTTTTTT	CSVQTGTVTSPNTGELFF
few	TRBV27	TRBJ2-7	-	TGTGCCAGCAGTTTATCGGGCAGGGTCTACGAGCAGTACTTC	CASSLSGRVYEQYF
-	TRBV5-1	TRBJ1-5	-	TGCGCCAGCAGCTTGGAAGGAGGGGGGAATCAGCCCCAGCATTTT	CASSLEGGGNQPQHF
-	TRBV10-3	TRBJ1-1	TRBD1	TGTGCCATCAGTGAGCTCAGGGACAGGGGCACTGAAGCTTTCTTT	CAISELRDRGTEAFF
-	TRBV7-2	TRBJ1-2	-	TGTGCCAGCAGTCCCGGGATCCACTATGGCTACACCTTC	CASSPGIHYGYTF
-	TRBV7-8	TRBJ2-1	TRBD2	TGTGCCAGCAGGTCGGCCGGGACTAGCGGGAACAATGAGCAGTTCTTC	CASRSAGTSGNNEQFF
once	TRBV7-2	TRBJ2-3	-	TGTGCCAGCAGCTTAGCTCCCCGTACGCAGTATTTT	CASSLAPRTQYF
-	TRBV3-1	TRBJ2-3	-	TGTGCCAGCAGCCTTGGACAGCAGTACGGTACGCAGTATTTT	CASSLGQQYGTQYF
-	TRBV4-3	TRBJ2-6	TRBD2	TGCGCCAGCAGCCAAGGGGGGGGAAGCTCTGGGGCCAACGTCCTGACTTTC	CASSQGGGSSGANVLTF
-	TRBV18	TRBJ1-1	-	TGTGCCAGCTCACCAGCGGGGGTAGTGGGTACTGAAGCTTTCTTT	CASSPAGVVGTEAFF
-	TRBV12-3/TRBV12-4	TRBJ2-3	-	TGTGCCAGCAGGTATAGCACAGATACGCAGTATTTT	CASRYSTDTQYF
-	TRBV3-1	TRBJ2-1	TRBD2	TGTGCCAGCAGCGGGGGGGACTCCTACAATGAGCAGTTCTTC	CASSGGDSYNEQFF
-	TRBV7-8	TRBJ2-7	-	TGTGCCAGCAGCTTCGAGGTGGGAACTACGTCGCAGTACTTC	CASSFEVGTTSQYF
-	TRBV29-1	TRBJ2-2	-	TGCAGCGTCACCATAGTGGGGGAGCTGTTTTTT	CSVTIVGELFF
-	TRBV7-9	TRBJ2-7	TRBD2	TGTGCCAGCAGCCTACCCCCCGGGACTAGCTCCTACGAGCAGTACTTC	CASSLPPGTSSYEQYF
once	TRBV27	TRBJ1-2	TRBD1	TGTGCCAGCAGTATCTCAGGGGGCTATGGCTACACCTTC	CASSISGGYGYTF
once	TRBV7-9	TRBJ1-1	-	TGTGCCAGCAGCTCCCAACCGCTAAGTGGGGCTTTCTTT	CASSSQPLSGAFF
-	TRBV24-1	TRBJ1-4	TRBD1	TGTGCCACCAGTGACGACAGGGGACCTAATGAAAAACTGTTTTTT	CATSDDRGPNEKLFF
-	TRBV29-1	TRBJ1-1	-	TGCAGCGTTGATCGGGGGGGTGGCACTGAAGCTTTCTTT	CSVDRGGGTEAFF
once	TRBV13	TRBJ2-3	TRBD1	TGTGCCAGCAGCTTATTGGACAGGCTGGACCCCCGGGGCACAGATACGCAGTATTTT	CASSLLDRLDPRGTDTQYF
-	TRBV6-2/TRBV6-3	TRBJ1-5	-	TGTGCCACCCAATCGTACAGCAGTGGGAATCAGCCCCAGCATTTT	CATQSYSSGNQPQHF
-	TRBV19	TRBJ1-4	TRBD1	TGTGCCAGTAGCCCGGGACAGCCGGCCTATGAAAAACTGTTTTTT	CASSPGQPAYEKLFF
-	TRBV12-5	TRBJ2-2	-	TGTGCTAGTGGCACAGGACCCCAGGGGCCTAACACCGGGGAGCTGTTTTTT	CASGTGPQGPNTGELFF
-	TRBV12-3/TRBV12-4	TRBJ2-2	TRBD2	TGTGCCAGCAGGCTAGCGGGAGTTAACACCGGGGAGCTGTTTTTT	CASRLAGVNTGELFF
-	TRBV18	TRBJ2-1	-	TGTGCCAGCTCCCGCAATGTGAAGGACAGCGCGGGAAGTTCCTACAATGAGCAGTTCTTC	CASSRNVKDSAGSSYNEQFF
once	TRBV4-2	TRBJ2-7	-	TGTGCCAGCAGCCGGAGAATGCCCTACGAGCAGTACTTC	CASSRRMPYEQYF
-	TRBV6-1	TRBJ2-7	TRBD1	TGTGCCAGCTCGATAGGGACAGTTGGATCCTACGAGCAGTACTTC	CASSIGTVGSYEQYF